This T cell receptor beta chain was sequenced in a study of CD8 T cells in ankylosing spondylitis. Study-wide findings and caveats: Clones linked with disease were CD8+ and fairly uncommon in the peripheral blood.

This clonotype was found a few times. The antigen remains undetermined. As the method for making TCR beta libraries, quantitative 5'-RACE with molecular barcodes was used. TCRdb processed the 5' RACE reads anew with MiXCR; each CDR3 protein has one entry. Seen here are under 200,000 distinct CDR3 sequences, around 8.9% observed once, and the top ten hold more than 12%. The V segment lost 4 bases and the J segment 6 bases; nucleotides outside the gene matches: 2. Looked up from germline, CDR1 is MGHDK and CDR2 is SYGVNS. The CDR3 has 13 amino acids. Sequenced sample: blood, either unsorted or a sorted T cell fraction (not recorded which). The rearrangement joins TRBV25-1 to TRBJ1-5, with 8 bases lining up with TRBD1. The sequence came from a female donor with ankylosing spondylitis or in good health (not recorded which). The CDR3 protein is CASSAGGFQPQHF. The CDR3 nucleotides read TGTGCCAGCAGTGCAGGGGGCTTTCAGCCCCAGCATTTT.